Below, 14 T cell receptor beta chains from the same sample are listed, as sequenced in a study of OX40 agonist ivuxolimab in advanced cancers. The data were produced by immunoSEQ multiplex PCR, yet TCRdb's version contains in-frame clones alone and is incomplete. The data contain 65,000 to 85,000 clones, around 88% of them singletons. This material consisted of CD4+ or CD8+ T cells sorted from blood, taken in a trial of the OX40 agonist ivuxolimab. These receptors were obtained from an adult with an advanced solid tumor such as melanoma, head and neck, liver or kidney cancer.

The V call is TRBV7-2, the J call TRBJ1-6, with D unresolved. Trimming pared 2 bases from V and 3 bases from J, leaving 5 bases between. The CDR3 spans 14 residues. The germline CDR1 and CDR2 sequences are SGHTA and FQGNSA. The CDR3 DNA reads as TGTGCCAGCAGCTTACTCGGCTATAATTCACCCCTCCACTTT. Translated: CASSLLGYNSPLHF.

CDR3 nucleotide sequence: TGTGCCAGCAGCTTTAGCGGAGCGAACACCGGGGAGCTGTTTTTT. It specifies CASSFSGANTGELFF. V gene TRBV7-8 combines with J gene TRBJ2-2; D possibly corresponds to TRBD2 (6 bases). This CDR3 is built from 15 residues. V lost 3 bases and J 0 bases, leaving 8 bases between the germline ends. Germline loops: CDR1 SGHVS, CDR2 FQNEAQ.

The rearrangement uses TRBV6-5 and TRBJ2-4; D is perhaps TRBD1 or TRBD2 (5 bases each). This CDR3 spans 15 amino acids. V gave up 2 bases and J gave up 1 base, with 9 bases separating them. The germline V gene has CDR1 MNHEY and CDR2 SVGAGI. The CDR3 DNA follows: TGTGCCAGCAGTTACGCCAGGGAGGCCAAAAACATTCAGTACTTC. This sequence encodes CASSYAREAKNIQYF.

The chain combines TRBV18 with TRBJ2-1; 7 nucleotides match TRBD1. The CDR3 consists of 13 residues. V was pared by 2 bases and J by 7 bases, with 2 bases of the junction left unmatched. The germline V gene has CDR1 KGHSH and CDR2 LQKENI. The CDR3 coding sequence is TGTGCCAGCTCACCAGACAGGGTGAATGAGCAGTTCTTC. Residues: CASSPDRVNEQFF.

The genes are TRBV7-6 and TRBJ2-1, with TRBD2 matching 12 bases. Germline V gene sequence: CDR1 SGHVS, CDR2 FNYEAQ. The V and J ends lost 5 bases and 2 bases, in that order; junction bases with no gene match: 1. This CDR3 is built from 15 residues. CDR3 nucleotides: TGTGCCAGCAGCCCTAGCGGGGGGGCCTACAATGAGCAGTTCTTC. It codes for CASSPSGGAYNEQFF.

The rearrangement links TRBV6-1 to TRBJ1-1; D not resolved. The CDR3 has 14 amino acids. Germline loops: CDR1 MNHNS, CDR2 SASEGT. Trimming removed 2 bases at V and 4 bases at J, with 11 bases between. CDR3 DNA sequence: TGTGCCAGCAGTGAAAACTTCTCGGGCACTGAAGCTTTCTTT. Translation: CASSENFSGTEAFF.

V and J are TRBV6-6 and TRBJ2-1; D may correspond to TRBD1 or TRBD2 (6 bases each). Trimming cost V 7 bases and J 9 bases, with 19 bases left between them. This CDR3 contains 14 residues. Germline values: CDR1 MNHNY, CDR2 SVGAGI (reference sequence). As DNA, the CDR3 is TGTGCCAGCAAACAGGGACTCCTCTGGAGTGAGCAGTTCTTC. Translation gives CASKQGLLWSEQFF.

This chain uses TRBV5-1 with TRBJ1-2, with a weak D call TRBD1 (6 bases). The CDR3 has 15 residues. The ends were cut back, 4 bases at V and 2 bases at J, with 15 bases in the middle. Germline CDR1 reads SGHRS; CDR2 reads YFSETQ. The CDR3 nucleotides read TGCGCCAGCAGCCCTCTGAGGGGGGCCAACTATGGCTACACCTTC. Protein sequence: CASSPLRGANYGYTF.

The gene calls are TRBV10-3 and TRBJ1-3; unclear D gene. This CDR3 comprises 14 residues. The V gene lost 10 bases and the J gene lost 2 bases, with 15 bases spanning the gap. The germline V gene encodes CDR1 ENHRY and CDR2 SYGVKD. The CDR3 spells CATREGITGNTIYF. For the CDR3, the DNA is TGTGCCACCCGAGAGGGTATAACTGGAAACACCATATATTTT.

The chain uses TRBV6-6 and TRBJ2-3; tentatively, D is TRBD2 (5 bases). The CDR3 is made up of 11 amino acids. The germline V gene encodes CDR1 MNHNY and CDR2 SVGAGI (reference sequence). The V gene lost 6 bases and the J gene lost 7 bases, with 8 bases spanning the gap. The CDR3 sequence: CASSPGNTQYF. The DNA for the CDR3 is TGTGCCAGCAGCCCCGGGAATACGCAGTATTTT.

The J gene is TRBJ1-6, the V gene TRBV6-5; TRBD1 matches 8 bases. With V trimmed by 8 bases and J by 8 bases, 5 bases remained unmatched. The CDR3 spans 13 residues. Germline V CDR1 and CDR2: MNHEY, SVGAGI. DNA of the CDR3: TGTGCCAGCCTCGGGACAGGTGATTCACCCCTCCACTTT. Residues: CASLGTGDSPLHF.

About this clone itself: At one of its ends the junction is not consistent with the germline gene, which may arise from a read error. This sequence joins TRBV19 and TRBJ1-5; TRBD1 matches at 7 bases. There are 13 residues in the CDR3. The germline gives CDR1 LNHDA, CDR2 SQIVND (reference sequence). The CDR3 nucleotides are TGTGCCAGTAGCATAGACAGGGACCAGCCCCAGCATTTT. Translating gives CASSIDRDQPQHF.

The rearrangement uses TRBV11-2 and TRBJ2-1; 8 bases match TRBD1. Germline CDR1 reads SGHAT; CDR2 reads FQNNGV. The trim removed 1 base at V and 6 bases at J, leaving 5 bases unmatched. The CDR3 sequence is 15 residues long. The CDR3 loop reads CASSLGPGGFNEQFF. The DNA of the CDR3 is TGTGCCAGCAGCTTAGGCCCAGGGGGCTTCAATGAGCAGTTCTTC.

The table lists this clone with a few counts. The chain has TRBV10-3 and TRBJ2-7; 8 bases map to TRBD2. CDR3 length equals 13 residues. The germline V gene encodes CDR1 ENHRY and CDR2 SYGVKD. The J segment lost 5 bases and the V segment lost 10 bases, leaving 10 bases of the junction unmatched. CDR3 bases: TGTGCCACCCAAGCGGGGGCGGTCGACGAGCAGTACTTC. Protein: CATQAGAVDEQYF.